These T cell receptor beta chains were read from a single sample in a study of neurological immune-mediated disorders. In TCRdb, the 5' RACE reads were re-called with MiXCR into one record per CDR3 protein. Among fewer than 45,000 distinct CDR3 sequences listed, about 6.9% were seen once. The sequencing sample was made of CD4+ T cells from blood. The receptors come from a woman in her thirties or forties in good health. Each CDR3 is given with its conserved first and last residue.

j_gene | v_gene | CDR3aa
TRBJ2-1 | TRBV24-1 | CATSEGHTYNEQFF
TRBJ1-4 | TRBV5-1 | CASSLEGTANEKLFF
TRBJ2-7 | TRBV5-1 | CASSLEGGYSYEQYF
TRBJ1-1 | TRBV5-1 | CASSDPSAGGFTEAFF
TRBJ2-3 | TRBV20-1 | CSAREFTDTQYF
TRBJ2-2 | TRBV7-9 | CASSLFSRAGELFF
TRBJ2-7 | TRBV10-2 | CATTPILNYEQYF
TRBJ2-1 | TRBV30 | CACFSGNNEQFF
TRBJ2-7 | TRBV4-1 | CASSQPVGGAYEQYF
TRBJ2-7 | TRBV25-1 | CASSGRDRAREQYF
TRBJ1-5 | TRBV2 | CASSGQGFDQPQHF
TRBJ2-3 | TRBV12-3/TRBV12-4 | CASSFNGDTDTQYF
TRBJ1-5 | TRBV20-1 | CSARDRQGASNQPQHF
TRBJ2-5 | TRBV12-3/TRBV12-4 | CASSLGGQGGETQYF
TRBJ2-5 | TRBV29-1 | CSVRGGSSGGETQYF
TRBJ2-5 | TRBV7-2 | CASNSDGGQETQYF